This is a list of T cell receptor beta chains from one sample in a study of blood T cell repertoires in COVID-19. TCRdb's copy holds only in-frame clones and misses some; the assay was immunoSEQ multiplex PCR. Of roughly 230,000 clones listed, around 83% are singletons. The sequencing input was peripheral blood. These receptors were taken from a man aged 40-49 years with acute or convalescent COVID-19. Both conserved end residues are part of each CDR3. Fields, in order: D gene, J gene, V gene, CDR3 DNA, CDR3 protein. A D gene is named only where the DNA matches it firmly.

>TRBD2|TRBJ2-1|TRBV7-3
TGTGCCAGCAGCCTTACTAGCGGGGCCTACAATGAGCAGTTCTTC
CASSLTSGAYNEQFF
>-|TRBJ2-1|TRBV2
TGTGCCAGCAGCCAGGGGGGAGACAATGAGCAGTTCTTC
CASSQGGDNEQFF
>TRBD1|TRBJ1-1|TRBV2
TGTGCCAGCAGAAGGGACAGTCCGAACACTGAAGCTTTCTTT
CASRRDSPNTEAFF
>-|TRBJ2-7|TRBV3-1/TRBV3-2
TGTGCCAGCAGCCAAGCCGGGGGAGATTACGAGCAGTACTTC
CASSQAGGDYEQYF
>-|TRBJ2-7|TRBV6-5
TGTGCCAGCAGTTACCGGGCGGGACAGTCCCACGAGCAGTACTTC
CASSYRAGQSHEQYF
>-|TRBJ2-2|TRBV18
TGTGCCAGCTCACCAAAACAGGCCGGGGAGCTGTTTTTT
CASSPKQAGELFF
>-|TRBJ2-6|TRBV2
TGTGCCAGCAGTGAAACAGGGTTGGTTTCTGGGGCCAACGTCCTGACTTTC
CASSETGLVSGANVLTF
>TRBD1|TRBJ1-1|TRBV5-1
TGCGCCAGCAGCTGGGACAGAGCGAACACTGAAGCTTTCTTT
CASSWDRANTEAFF
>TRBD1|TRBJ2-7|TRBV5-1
TGCGCCAGCAGCTTCCGGGACAGGGGTTACGAGCAGTACTTC
CASSFRDRGYEQYF
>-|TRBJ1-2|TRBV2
TGTGCCAGCAGTGAATCGTATGGCTACACCTTC
CASSESYGYTF
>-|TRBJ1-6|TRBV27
TGTGCCAGCAGTTTAAGTGCTGCGAATTCACCCCTCCACTTT
CASSLSAANSPLHF
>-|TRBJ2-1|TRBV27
TGTGCCAGCAGGTCCCCCCACGCGAACGAGGAGCAGTTCTTC
CASRSPHANEEQFF
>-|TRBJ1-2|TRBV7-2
TGTGCCAGCAGCTTACGAGAACGTGGCTACACCTTC
CASSLRERGYTF